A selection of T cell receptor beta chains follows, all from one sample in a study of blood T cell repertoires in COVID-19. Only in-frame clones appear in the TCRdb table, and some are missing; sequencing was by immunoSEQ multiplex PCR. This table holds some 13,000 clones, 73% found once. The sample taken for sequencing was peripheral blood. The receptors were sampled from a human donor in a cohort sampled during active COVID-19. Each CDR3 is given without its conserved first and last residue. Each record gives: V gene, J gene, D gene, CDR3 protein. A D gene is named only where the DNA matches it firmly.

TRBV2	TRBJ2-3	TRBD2	ASSGTSGGPTDTQY
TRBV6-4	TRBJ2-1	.	ASSDGRAYNEQF
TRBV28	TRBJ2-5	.	ASSLARETQY
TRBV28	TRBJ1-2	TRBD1	ASSRNRGPANYGYT
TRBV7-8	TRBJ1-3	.	ASSLGSGPGNTIY
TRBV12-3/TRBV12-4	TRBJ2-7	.	ASSLDRNYEQY
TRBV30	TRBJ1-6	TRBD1	AWNRRQGSYNSPLH
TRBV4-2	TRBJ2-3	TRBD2	ASSQTAGGQHTQY
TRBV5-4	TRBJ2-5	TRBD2	ASSWGTSLPETQY
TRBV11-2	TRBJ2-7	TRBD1	ASSPPLGQGSYEQY
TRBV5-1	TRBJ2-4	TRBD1	ASSVQGALAKNIQY
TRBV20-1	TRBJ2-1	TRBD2	SASLTRGAAYNEQF
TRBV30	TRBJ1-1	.	AWRPTAAGRAEAF
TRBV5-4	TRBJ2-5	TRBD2	ASSLTFGGRAQETQY
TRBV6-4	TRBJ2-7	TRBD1	ASIGTGGYREQY
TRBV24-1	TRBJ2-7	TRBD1	ATSGPGQHSYEQY
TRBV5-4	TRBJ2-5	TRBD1	ASSIGQGASGTQY
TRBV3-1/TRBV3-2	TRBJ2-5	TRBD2	ASSLLAGVGAQETQY
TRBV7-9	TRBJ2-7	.	ASSPIERPEQY
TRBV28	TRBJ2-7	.	ASRSSYEQY
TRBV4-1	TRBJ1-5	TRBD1	ASSQAGQGYRPQH
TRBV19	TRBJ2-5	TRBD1	ASSSSDRAQETQY